This entry lists 14 T cell receptor beta chains sequenced from one sample in a study of shared clonotypes between healthy human individuals. TCRdb's copy holds only in-frame clones and misses some; the assay was immunoSEQ multiplex PCR. Of roughly 1,600,000 clones in the sample, 97% to 99% were seen once. Input material: naive CD4+ T cells sorted from blood. Subset denoted: CD45RA+ positively selected. The receptors were sampled from a man under 40 in good health.

This chain joins TRBV9 and TRBJ2-5, with TRBD1 matching over 8 bases. This CDR3 has 16 amino acids. Germline trimming cut 4 bases from V and 4 bases from J; bases unmatched to any gene: 12. Germline values: CDR1 SGDLS, CDR2 YYNGEE. The CDR3 is CASSLGQGEAIETQYF. Written as DNA, the CDR3 is TGTGCCAGCAGCCTAGGACAGGGAGAAGCAATAGAGACCCAGTACTTC.

The V call is TRBV7-3, the J call TRBJ2-3; 7 bases align to TRBD2. Germline CDR1 and CDR2: SGHTA and FQGTGA. The V gene end was trimmed by 4 bases and the J gene end by 2 bases; junction bases not matched to a gene: 6. The length of the CDR3 is 15 residues. In DNA form, the CDR3 reads TGTGCCAGCAGCTCGTCCCGGGGGGTCACAGATACGCAGTATTTT. Translating gives CASSSSRGVTDTQYF.

Only one count was recorded for this clone. This chain connects TRBV4-2 to TRBJ2-7, with TRBD2 identical over 7 bases. This CDR3 has 17 residues. Trimming cost V 0 bases and J 1 base; bases outside gene matches: 9. Looked up from germline, CDR1 is LGHNA and CDR2 is YNFKEQ. The CDR3 region has the DNA TGTGCCAGCAGCCAAGATCCCCCTAGCGGCGCGTCCTACGAGCAGTACTTC. This gives the protein CASSQDPPSGASYEQYF.

Comment on this clone: A junction end diverges from the germline sequence, so it may reflect a read error. The chain recombines TRBV5-3 with TRBJ1-2; D remains unclear. TRBV5-3 is given ORF status, its function remaining uncertain. The CDR3 is 13 amino acids. CDR3 in amino acids: CASSLALNYGYTF. The CDR3 DNA reads TGTGCCAGCAGCTTGGCACTGAACTATGGCTACACCTTC.

The rearrangement links TRBV5-6 to TRBJ1-2; 9 positions match TRBD1. From germline, CDR1 is SGHDT and CDR2 YYEEEE. V lost 4 bases and J lost 7; bases outside the gene matches: 5. The length of the CDR3 is 13 residues. In DNA form, the CDR3 reads TGTGCCAGCAGCATCAACAGGGGGCTTGGCTACACCTTC. Encoded protein: CASSINRGLGYTF.

The V call is TRBV9, the J call TRBJ2-3, with 8 bases fitting TRBD2. This CDR3 has 17 residues. Germline V gives CDR1 SGDLS, CDR2 YYNGEE. Germline trimming cut 4 bases from V and 4 bases from J; bases unmatched to any gene: 14. The CDR3 sequence is CASSSRPGLGEADTQYF. The DNA of the CDR3 is TGTGCCAGCAGCTCTCGTCCGGGACTAGGGGAGGCAGATACGCAGTATTTT.

The gene calls are TRBV11-2 and TRBJ2-7; 8 bases fit TRBD1. The V and J ends lost 3 bases and 6 bases, in that order; junction bases with no gene match: 7. Per germline, CDR1 SGHAT and CDR2 FQNNGV. The CDR3 covers 14 residues. The CDR3 DNA reads as TGTGCCAGCAGCTTTTATCCAGGGGGCGGCGAGCAGTACTTC. Amino acid sequence: CASSFYPGGGEQYF. Based on the CDR3 plus reference TRBV11-2 and TRBJ2-7, the full variable domain is EAGVAQSPRYKIIEKRQSVAFWCNPISGHATLYWYQQILGQGPKLLIQFQNNGVVDDSQLPKDRFSAERLKGVDSTLKIQPAKLEDSAVYLCASSFYPGGGEQYFGPGTRLTVT.

The genes are TRBV5-4 and TRBJ2-7, with TRBD2 matching 9 bases. With V trimmed by 4 bases and J by 6 bases, 8 bases remained unmatched. CDR1 SGHNT and CDR2 YYREEE come from the germline V gene (reference sequence). The CDR3 is 14 residues long. Here the CDR3 DNA reads TGTGCCAGCAGCCGGGGACTAGCCGGGGGCGAGCAGTACTTC. Protein product: CASSRGLAGGEQYF.

This chain connects TRBV5-1 to TRBJ2-1, with no clear D. The CDR3 length is 15 residues. The germline V gene has CDR1 SGHRS and CDR2 YFSETQ. The ends were cut back, 4 bases at V and 0 bases at J, with 11 bases in the middle. CDR3 DNA sequence: TGCGCCAGCAGCAGAGCGAGTAGCTCCTACAATGAGCAGTTCTTC. Residues: CASSRASSSYNEQFF.

This clone was detected only once. The genes are TRBV19 and TRBJ1-5, with 8 nucleotides matching TRBD1. CDR1 and CDR2 from the germline V gene are LNHDA and SQIVND (reference sequence). The CDR3 loop spans 15 amino acids. The V and J ends lost 7 bases and 3 bases, in that order; junction bases with no gene match: 8. CDR3 region: CASTPRTGLNQPQHF. As DNA, the CDR3 is TGTGCCAGTACCCCCCGGACAGGGCTCAATCAGCCCCAGCATTTT.

Comments on this clone: This sample includes further DNA sequences coding for the same CDR3. The V call is TRBV18, the J call TRBJ1-2, with 8 bases identical to TRBD1. There are 14 residues in the CDR3. Per the germline V gene, CDR1 is KGHSH and CDR2 is LQKENI. J was trimmed by 5 bases and V by 3 bases; bases with no gene match: 5. CDR3 sequence (DNA): TGTGCCAGCTCACCTGGGACAGGCGGATATGGCTACACCTTC. Translated: CASSPGTGGYGYTF.

On this clone itself: The sample contains more than one DNA sequence encoding this CDR3. J is TRBJ1-1 and V is TRBV7-2, with D tentatively TRBD1 (5 bases). CDR3 length: 13 amino acids. The germline V and J ends were trimmed by 2 bases and 2 bases, with 6 bases remaining between them. CDR1 and CDR2 from the germline V gene are SGHTA and FQGNSA. CDR3 protein: CASSLQGNTEAFF. The CDR3 nucleotides are TGTGCCAGCAGCTTACAGGGTAACACTGAAGCTTTCTTT. Based on the CDR3 plus reference TRBV7-2 and TRBJ1-1, the full variable domain is GAGVSQSPSNKVTEKGKDVELRCDPISGHTALYWYRQSLGQGLEFLIYFQGNSAPDKSGLPSDRFSAERTGGSVSTLTIQRTQQEDSAVYLCASSLQGNTEAFFGQGTRLTVV.

The chain employs TRBV5-4 and TRBJ2-1, with 9 bases aligning to TRBD2. CDR1 SGHNT and CDR2 YYREEE come from the germline V gene (reference sequence). This CDR3 has 15 amino acids. J was trimmed by 8 bases and V by 2 bases; bases with no gene match: 8. The CDR3 sequence: CASSFGAGGPHEQFF. In DNA form, the CDR3 reads TGTGCCAGCAGCTTCGGGGCGGGAGGGCCTCATGAGCAGTTCTTC.

This clone was recorded only once. The J gene is TRBJ2-2, the V gene TRBV29-1; D perhaps matches TRBD1 (8 bases). The CDR3 runs to 14 residues. Trimming cost V 7 bases and J 3 bases, with 15 bases left between them. Germline lookup yields CDR1 SQVTM and CDR2 ANQGSEA. The CDR3 nucleotides read TGCAGCGCCACAGGGGGGGATTACACCGGGGAGCTGTTTTTT. Amino acid sequence: CSATGGDYTGELFF.